Presented here are 2 T cell receptor beta chains from one specimen sequenced in a study of blood T cell repertoires in COVID-19. TCRdb's table, derived via immunoSEQ multiplex PCR, lists solely in-frame clones and lacks some. This sample has about 110,000 clones, with more than 70% found just once. The source material was peripheral blood. Receptor source: a human donor in a cohort sampled during active COVID-19.

This rearrangement joins TRBV15 to TRBJ2-3, with 7 bases lining up with TRBD2. V was clipped by 3 bases and J by 2 bases; unmatched bases: 17. This CDR3 region has 19 residues. Germline V gene data show CDR1 as LNHNV and CDR2 as YYDKDF (reference sequence). The CDR3 loop is CATSSPLERGGYDTDTQYF. The CDR3 DNA reads as TGTGCCACCAGCAGTCCCCTTGAGCGGGGAGGGTACGACACAGATACGCAGTATTTT.

A remark on this clone: Different DNA sequences within this sample yield the same CDR3. This rearrangement joins TRBV3-1 (or the pseudogene TRBV3-2) to TRBJ1-5; 11 bases agree with TRBD1. This CDR3 has 15 amino acids. V was pared by 3 bases and J by 7 bases, with 5 bases of the junction left unmatched. CDR1 is LGHDT, CDR2 YNNKEL, per germline (reference sequence). In DNA form, the CDR3 reads TGTGCCAGCAGCCAGGGGACAGGGGGTAGACAGCCCCAGCATTTT. Translated, it gives CASSQGTGGRQPQHF.